This T cell receptor (beta chain) derives from a study of T-cell memory formation after mild COVID-19. Libraries for TCRalpha and TCRbeta carried sample barcodes and unique molecular identifiers via 5'RACE. TCRdb recomputed calls from the 5' RACE reads with MiXCR, one row per CDR3 protein. The sample carries roughly 99,000 distinct CDR3 sequences, 13% to 15% recorded once. The germline V gene encodes CDR1 LGHDT and CDR2 YNNKEL (reference sequence). The CDR3 totals 14 residues. V dropped 4 bases and J dropped 3 bases, with 10 bases sitting between them. The table lists this clonotype with a few counts.

The source of this sequence is a man aged 18 to 30 who had mild COVID-19 (a few samples of this study predate the infection). Cell type and time point are not known. The V gene is TRBV3-1, the J gene TRBJ2-1; possibly TRBD2 for D (7 bases). Sequencing was done on a sample of PBMCs or a T cell subset sorted from them (not recorded which). CDR3 DNA sequence: TGTGCCAGCAGCCGCGGGGGCCTCTACAATGAGCAGTTCTTC. Translating it yields CASSRGGLYNEQFF.